This T cell receptor (beta chain) was captured by sequencing in a study of cytomegalovirus exposure and HLA in healthy donors. The germline V gene encodes CDR1 SEHNR and CDR2 FQNEAQ (reference sequence). The CDR3 spans 12 residues. With 60 Vbeta and 13 Jbeta primers, the PCR was carried out. Generated by immunoSEQ multiplex PCR, the TCRdb table keeps only in-frame clones and is missing some. The repertoire includes tens of thousands of clones, roughly four fifths of them detected once, and roughly 8% sits in the top ten. These donors counted as nominally healthy when sampled, but unrecorded immune exposures were likely. Concerning this clone itself: Its antigen remains unknown. At one of its ends the junction is not consistent with the germline gene, which may arise from a read error.

Whole-study findings and limits: Analysis was carried out at a later point, and it linked a missense DCLRE1C variant to TCR beta V- and J-gene trimming. More clonal expansion characterized HLA-associated TCR beta chains than equally common others in a later analysis.

The sequenced sample was PBMCs. This rearrangement joins TRBV7-9 to TRBJ1-2; possibly TRBD1 for D (6 bases). This clonotype originated in a woman aged 25 to 39 in good health and CMV-seropositive. DNA for the CDR3: TGTTCCAGCAGCCTCAACAGGGACGGCTACACCTTC. Amino acid sequence: CSSSLNRDGYTF.